This record concerns one TCR beta chain sequence. Its antigen is currently not known. No base quality information exists; no much larger clone differs at one position. The immunoSEQ Assay, a bias-controlled multiplex PCR, was used to amplify TCRbeta CDR3 regions from genomic DNA. The original methods were these. The number of nucleated cells in each sample was estimated by amplification of reference gene primers within the assay. To quantify the absolute abundance of each unique TCRbeta CDR3 rearrangement, sequence reads were collapsed and filtered. For each sample, productive Simpson clonality was calculated as the square root of Simpson's diversity index over productive rearrangements. Held by TCRdb, this immuneACCESS table contains in-frame sequences only and omits some clones. Under half of the omission traces to an unresolved V gene where checked; the cause of the rest is unknown. The V and J calls and clone size come from that table; D and trimming were worked out from the DNA. The sample records roughly 200,000 clones, 85% of which are singletons. The ten biggest clones cover about 19% of the sample.

The entry originates in a study of blood T cell repertoires in COVID-19 (dated by TCRdb to 2019 to 2021). As for the study more broadly: Samples covering the acute and convalescent phases of COVID-19 were provided by collaborators in the United States, Italy and Spain. The prospective study material was composed of cDNA or gDNA derived from T cells, B-cell-depleted T cells, or PBMCs. The dataset comprised deeply sampled blood TCRbeta repertoires from subjects exposed to, actively infected with, or recovered from COVID-19. A freely available public database, intended as a resource for researchers studying the immune response to SARS-CoV-2, is where the repertoires were released. The samples were drawn from two sources: the first 160 participants of the ongoing ImmuneRACE study, and about 1,300 subjects contributed by 6 global collaborators. The sample metadata nearly always contained a de-identified subject ID, COVID-19 status, age in years and sex. HLA class I and class II types, where available, came from metadata supplied by the sample provider rather than from assay-based typing.

Enrolling through a virtual design, the prospective study's participants ranged in age from roughly 18 to 95 years and lived across about two dozen United States geographic areas. In the prospective study, participants were assigned to cohorts based on the clinical history participants reported in a screening survey and a study questionnaire. For ImmuneRACE Cohort 3, a participant was defined as recovered based on two consecutive negative NP/OP PCR tests, clearance by a healthcare professional, or resolution of symptoms. Mobile phlebotomists in the prospective study collected whole blood, serum and a nasopharyngeal or oropharyngeal swab from every participant. Prospective study participants could optionally give additional blood draws and questionnaires over an approximately 2-month period. Before DNA extraction, prospective study blood samples were shipped either frozen or at room temperature.

Study-wide conclusions, independent of this receptor: Clinical and demographic metadata were provided uncurated, with the amount varying by source and participant.

The CDR3 contains 16 residues, cysteine and phenylalanine counted. Kept here is only the CDR3 DNA, which spans 48 bases and is read in frame from base 1. V ends up 5 bases short and J 3 bases short, with an unmatched junction base count of 9. The germline V gene (reference sequence) provides CDR1 MNHEY and CDR2 SMNVEV. The receptor's source is a man aged 40-55 years who had recovered from COVID-19. The chain was built from TRBV27 and TRBJ2-7; 11 nucleotides in the junction match TRBD2. The sequenced material came from PBMCs or T cells enriched from blood (not recorded which). The encoded CDR3 is CASSEGTSGLHYEQYF. Read as DNA, the sequence is TGTGCCAGCAGTGAGGGGACTAGCGGTCTTCACTACGAGCAGTACTTC.